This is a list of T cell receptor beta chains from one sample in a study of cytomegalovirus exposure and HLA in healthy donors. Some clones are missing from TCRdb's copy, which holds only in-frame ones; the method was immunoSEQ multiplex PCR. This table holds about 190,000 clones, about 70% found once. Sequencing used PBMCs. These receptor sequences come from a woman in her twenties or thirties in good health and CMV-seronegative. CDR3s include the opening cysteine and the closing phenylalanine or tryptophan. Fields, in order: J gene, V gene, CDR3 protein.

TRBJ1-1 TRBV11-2 CASSPGGPEAFF
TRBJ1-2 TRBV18 CASSLRGDRGYYSYTF
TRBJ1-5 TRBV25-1 CASSDSTGDQPQHF
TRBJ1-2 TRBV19 CASSRRRDYGYTF
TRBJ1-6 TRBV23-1 CASSQSWSSYNSPLHF
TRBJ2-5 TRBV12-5 CASGQSDREETQYF
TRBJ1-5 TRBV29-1 CSTQTGGGQPQHF
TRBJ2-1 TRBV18 CASSLAPPSNEQFF
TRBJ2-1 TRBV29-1 CSVGGLAGFSYNEQFF
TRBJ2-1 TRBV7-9 CASSPLMGLQFF
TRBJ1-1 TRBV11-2 CATTRVGGLMNTEAFF
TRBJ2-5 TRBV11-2 CASSFFPRETQYF
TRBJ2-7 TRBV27 CASSFSQGAREQYF
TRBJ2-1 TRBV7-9 CASSSLAGGSNEQFF
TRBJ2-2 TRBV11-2 CASSFLGQGITGELFF
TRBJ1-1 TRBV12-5 CASTASVPMNTEAFF
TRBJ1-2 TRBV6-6 CASSSGVDGYTF
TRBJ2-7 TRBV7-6 CASSSGPRDRVLEQYF
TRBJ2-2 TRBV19 CASSPSGLRAGGKTGELFF
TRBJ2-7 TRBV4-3 CASSQGSGSYEQYF
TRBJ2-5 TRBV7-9 CASSQRMTEETQYF
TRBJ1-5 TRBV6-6 CASSLRTGNSNQPQHF
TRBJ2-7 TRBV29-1 CSGGQGYHEQYF
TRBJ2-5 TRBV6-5 CAFRTSGVQTQYF
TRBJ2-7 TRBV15 CATSRDLLDRTTYEQYF
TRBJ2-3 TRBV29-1 CSVAPSDTQYF
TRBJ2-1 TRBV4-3 CASSQSRRELLHEQFF
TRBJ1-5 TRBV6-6 CASSLLQGGSNQPQHF
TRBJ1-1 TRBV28 CASSQGDRYSEAFF
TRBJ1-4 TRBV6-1 CASWMKRDRNEKLFF
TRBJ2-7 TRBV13 CASSLRDTTYEQYF
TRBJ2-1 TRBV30 CAWILGGGPVGEQFF
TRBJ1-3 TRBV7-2 CASSLGQGRNTIYF
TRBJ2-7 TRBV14 CASSQGRGVSYEQYF
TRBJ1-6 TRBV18 CASKEGYNSPLHF
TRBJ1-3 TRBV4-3 CASSQEPAGSGNTIYF
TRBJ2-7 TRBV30 CAWGGMPPRLDF
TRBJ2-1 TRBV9 CASSVGPSDYNEQFF
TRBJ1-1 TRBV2 CASSLTYPMNTEAFF
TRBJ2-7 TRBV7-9 CASRPPGQRYEQYF
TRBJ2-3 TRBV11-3 CASSLGRGSDTQYF
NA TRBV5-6 CASSFTGAYEQYF
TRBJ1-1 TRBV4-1 CASSQDGSGGTAFF
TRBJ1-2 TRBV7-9 CSSDRDRIGYTF
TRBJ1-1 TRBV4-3 CASSQGHNTEAFF
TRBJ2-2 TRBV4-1 CASSQVSGGATGELFF
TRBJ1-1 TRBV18 CASSFATVRMNTEAFF